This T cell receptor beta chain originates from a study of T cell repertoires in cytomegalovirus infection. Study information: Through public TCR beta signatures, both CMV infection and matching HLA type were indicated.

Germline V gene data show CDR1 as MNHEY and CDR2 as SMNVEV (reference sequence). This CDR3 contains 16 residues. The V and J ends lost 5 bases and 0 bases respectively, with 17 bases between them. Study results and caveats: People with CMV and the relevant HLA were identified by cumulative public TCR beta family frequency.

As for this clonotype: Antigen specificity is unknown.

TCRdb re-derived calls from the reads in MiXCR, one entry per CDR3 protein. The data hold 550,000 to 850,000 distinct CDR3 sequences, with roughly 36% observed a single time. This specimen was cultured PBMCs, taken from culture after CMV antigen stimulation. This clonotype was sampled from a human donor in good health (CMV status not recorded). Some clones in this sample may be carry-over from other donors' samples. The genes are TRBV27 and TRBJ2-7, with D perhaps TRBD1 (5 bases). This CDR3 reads CASSLRGGVVSYEQYF. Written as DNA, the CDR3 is TGTGCCAGCAGTCTTAGGGGTGGGGTTGTCTCCTACGAGCAGTACTTC.